What follows is one TCR beta chain and its context. The TCR beta cDNA libraries carried unique molecular identifiers. Input of about 0.95 to 11 million T cells yielded 500,000 to 550,000 cDNA molecules. A single record per CDR3 protein comes from TCRdb applying MiXCR to the PCR reads. The data show over 300,000 distinct CDR3 sequences, 30% to 45% seen once. These data are taken from a study of post-analysis software for immune sequencing data. Material: blood. The receptor comes from a girl between 5 and 17 years old with multiple sclerosis.

This chain's CDR3 is CASSLGGKLEQYF. As DNA, the CDR3 is TGTGCCAGCAGTTTAGGAGGAAAGCTCGAGCAGTACTTC. J is TRBJ2-7 and V is TRBV12-3 or TRBV12-4; D remains ambiguous. This CDR3 is built from 13 residues. V lost 1 base and J lost 6, with 10 bases in between.